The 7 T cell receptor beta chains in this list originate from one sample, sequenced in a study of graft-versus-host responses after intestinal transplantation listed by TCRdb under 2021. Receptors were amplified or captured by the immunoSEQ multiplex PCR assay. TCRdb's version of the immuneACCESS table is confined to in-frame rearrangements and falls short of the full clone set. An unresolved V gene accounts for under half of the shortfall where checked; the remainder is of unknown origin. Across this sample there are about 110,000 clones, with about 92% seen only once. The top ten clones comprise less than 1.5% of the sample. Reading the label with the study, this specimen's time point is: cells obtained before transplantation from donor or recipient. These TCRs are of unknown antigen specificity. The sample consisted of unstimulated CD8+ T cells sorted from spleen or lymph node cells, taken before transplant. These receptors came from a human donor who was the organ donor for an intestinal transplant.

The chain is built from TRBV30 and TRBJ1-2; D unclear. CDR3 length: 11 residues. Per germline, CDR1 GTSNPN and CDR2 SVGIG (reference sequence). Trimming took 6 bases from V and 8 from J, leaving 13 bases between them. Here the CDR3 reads CACRGSKGYTF. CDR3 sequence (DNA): TGTGCCTGCCGGGGATCTAAGGGCTACACCTTC.

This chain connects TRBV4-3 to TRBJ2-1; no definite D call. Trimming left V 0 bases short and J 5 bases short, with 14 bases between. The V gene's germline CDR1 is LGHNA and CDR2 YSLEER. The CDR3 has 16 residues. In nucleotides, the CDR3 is TGCGCCAGCAGCCAAGACAACGGTCCCCCCCACAATGAGCAGTTCTTC. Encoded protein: CASSQDNGPPHNEQFF.

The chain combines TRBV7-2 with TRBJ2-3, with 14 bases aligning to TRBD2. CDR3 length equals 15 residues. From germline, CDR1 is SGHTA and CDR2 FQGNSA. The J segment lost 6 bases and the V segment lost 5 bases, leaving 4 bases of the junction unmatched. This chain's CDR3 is CASSPTSGRADTQYF. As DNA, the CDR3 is TGTGCCAGCAGCCCGACTAGCGGGAGGGCGGATACGCAGTATTTT.

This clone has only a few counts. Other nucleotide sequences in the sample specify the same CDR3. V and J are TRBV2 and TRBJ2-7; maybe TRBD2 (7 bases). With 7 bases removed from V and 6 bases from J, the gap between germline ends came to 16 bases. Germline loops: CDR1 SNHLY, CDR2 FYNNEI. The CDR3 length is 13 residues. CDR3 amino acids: CASNGVGGGEQYF. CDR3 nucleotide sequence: TGTGCCAGCAACGGTGTAGGGGGGGGCGAGCAGTACTTC. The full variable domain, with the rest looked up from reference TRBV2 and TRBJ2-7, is EPEVTQTPSHQVTQMGQEVILRCVPISNHLYFYWYRQILGQKVEFLVSFYNNEISEKSEIFDDQFSVERPDGSNFTLKIRSTKLEDSAMYFCASNGVGGGEQYFGPGTRLTVT.

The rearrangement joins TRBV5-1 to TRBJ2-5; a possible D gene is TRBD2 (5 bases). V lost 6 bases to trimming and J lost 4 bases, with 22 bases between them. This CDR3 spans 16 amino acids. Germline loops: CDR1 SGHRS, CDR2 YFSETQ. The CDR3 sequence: CASTYSSPSRGETQYF. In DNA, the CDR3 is TGCGCCAGCACCTATTCCAGCCCCAGCCGGGGAGAGACCCAGTACTTC.

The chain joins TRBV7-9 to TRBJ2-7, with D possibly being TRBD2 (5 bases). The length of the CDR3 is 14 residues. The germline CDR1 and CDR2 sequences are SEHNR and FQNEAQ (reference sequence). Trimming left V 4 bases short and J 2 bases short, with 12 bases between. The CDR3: CASSSTDGTYEQYF. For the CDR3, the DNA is TGTGCCAGCAGCTCAACGGACGGGACCTACGAGCAGTACTTC.

As DNA, the CDR3 is TGCACCAGCAGCCAAGCGGATGAACCTAGCGGGAGATCTTCCTACAATGAGCAGTTCTTC. Protein: CTSSQADEPSGRSSYNEQFF. The chain recombines TRBV1 with TRBJ2-1; the table's D call, TRBD2, was not checked against the DNA. TRBV1 is tagged as a pseudogene. This CDR3 is built from 20 residues.